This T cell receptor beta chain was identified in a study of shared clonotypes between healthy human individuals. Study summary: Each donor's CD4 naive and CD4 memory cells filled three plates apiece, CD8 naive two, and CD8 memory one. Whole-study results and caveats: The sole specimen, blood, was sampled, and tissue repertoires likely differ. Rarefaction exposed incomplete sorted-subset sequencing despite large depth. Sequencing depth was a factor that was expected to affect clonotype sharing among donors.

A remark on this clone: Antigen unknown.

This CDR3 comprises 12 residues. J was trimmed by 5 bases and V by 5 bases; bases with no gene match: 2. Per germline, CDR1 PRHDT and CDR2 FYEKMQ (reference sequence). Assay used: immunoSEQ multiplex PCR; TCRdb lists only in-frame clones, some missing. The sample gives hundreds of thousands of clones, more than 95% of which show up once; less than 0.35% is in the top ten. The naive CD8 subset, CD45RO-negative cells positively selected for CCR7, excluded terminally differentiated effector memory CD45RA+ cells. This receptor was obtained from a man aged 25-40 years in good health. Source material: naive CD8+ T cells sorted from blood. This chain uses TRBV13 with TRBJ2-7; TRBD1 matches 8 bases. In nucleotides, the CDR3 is TGTGCCAGCAGCAAACAGGGGGACGAGCAGTACTTC. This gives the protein CASSKQGDEQYF.